The next 25 T cell receptor beta chains were all read from a single sample in a study of T cell responses to AZD1222 COVID-19 vaccine. The protocol was immunoSEQ multiplex PCR, while the TCRdb copy is restricted to in-frame clones and leaves out a portion. Among about 66,000 clones listed, approximately 85% were seen once. The sequencing here drew on peripheral blood, taken on day 0 of MenACWY control vaccination. These receptors all stem from an adult in good health.

The rearrangement joins TRBV2 to TRBJ2-1; D unclear. Deletions cut 1 base from V and 6 bases from J, with 4 bases between. CDR1 and CDR2 from the germline V gene are SNHLY and FYNNEI. There are 12 residues in the CDR3. CDR3 residues: CASSEEVNEQFF. CDR3 nucleotide sequence: TGTGCCAGCAGTGAAGAGGTCAATGAGCAGTTCTTC.

This clone was counted a few times. V usage is TRBV3-1 (or the pseudogene TRBV3-2) and J usage is TRBJ1-2; D unclear. The germline V gene has CDR1 LGHDT and CDR2 YNNKEL (reference sequence). V dropped 1 base and J dropped 5 bases, with 23 bases sitting between them. This CDR3 is built from 18 residues. The CDR3: CASSQVGTRTPGGYGYTF. DNA for the CDR3: TGTGCCAGCAGCCAAGTGGGTACCCGGACCCCTGGAGGATATGGCTACACCTTC.

This clone appeared once. The V gene is TRBV7-2, the J gene TRBJ2-5; 12 bases are shared with TRBD2. The CDR3 runs to 16 residues. Germline V lookup: CDR1 SGHTA, CDR2 FQGNSA. V shed 2 bases, J shed 3 bases, and the junction held 4 bases outside the gene matches. CDR3 bases: TGTGCCAGCAGCTTATCAAGACTAGCGGGGGAAGAGACCCAGTACTTC. Amino acid sequence: CASSLSRLAGEETQYF.

This clone was found a few times. This rearrangement joins TRBV5-4 to TRBJ1-2; TRBD1 aligns across 7 bases. The trim removed 0 bases at V and 9 bases at J, leaving 5 bases unmatched. CDR1 and CDR2 (germline): SGHNT, YYREEE (reference sequence). This CDR3 is 13 amino acids long. CDR3 in amino acids: CASSLGQGVSYTF. CDR3 sequence (DNA): TGTGCCAGCAGCTTGGGGCAGGGGGTGAGCTACACCTTC.

V usage is TRBV11-1 and J usage is TRBJ2-1; perhaps TRBD1 as D (6 bases). V lost 5 bases to trimming and J lost 1 base, with 12 bases between them. Looked up from germline, CDR1 is SGHAT and CDR2 is FQDESV (reference sequence). CDR3 length equals 15 residues. CDR3 bases: TGTGCCAGCAGCAAGACAGGTTTTTCCTACAATGAGCAGTTCTTC. It is translated as CASSKTGFSYNEQFF.

The chain couples TRBV28 to TRBJ1-2; no clear D gene. The germline V gene encodes CDR1 MDHEN and CDR2 SYDVKM. The CDR3 is 17 amino acids. V dropped 6 bases and J dropped 4 bases, with 24 bases sitting between them. CDR3: CASSSTPIPGKAYGYTF. For the CDR3, the DNA is TGTGCCAGCAGCTCCACCCCCATTCCGGGGAAAGCCTATGGCTACACCTTC.

V is TRBV19 and J is TRBJ2-1; 7 bases are a match to TRBD2. With V trimmed by 4 bases and J by 0 bases, 3 bases remained unmatched. Germline V CDR1 and CDR2: LNHDA, SQIVND (reference sequence). The CDR3 has 15 amino acids. Written as DNA, the CDR3 is TGTGCCAGTAGTAAAGCGGGGAGCTCCTACAATGAGCAGTTCTTC. This encodes CASSKAGSSYNEQFF.

This clone came up a few times. V is TRBV6-2 or TRBV6-3 and J is TRBJ2-7, with D possibly matching TRBD1 (6 bases). The germline V gene has CDR1 MNHEY and CDR2 SVGEGT. V gave up 0 bases and J gave up 4 bases, with 13 bases separating them. This CDR3 comprises 15 residues. Here the CDR3 reads CASSYSTGRSYEQYF. The CDR3 DNA sequence: TGTGCCAGCAGTTACTCCACAGGGAGAAGTTACGAGCAGTACTTC.

DNA for the CDR3: TGTGCCAGCTCCGCATATCCCGACAGTCTAGCCAAAAACATTCAGTACTTC. It encodes CASSAYPDSLAKNIQYF. This rearrangement joins TRBV7-9 to TRBJ2-4; D possibly corresponds to TRBD1 (5 bases). With 8 bases removed from V and 0 bases from J, the gap between germline ends came to 20 bases. The germline V gene has CDR1 SEHNR and CDR2 FQNEAQ (reference sequence). CDR3 size: 17 residues.

Of note for this clone: Other DNA sequences of this sample code for an identical CDR3. The V and J genes are TRBV27 and TRBJ2-6; no firm D call. Trimming took off 7 bases at V and 0 bases at J, with 7 bases between the two ends. This CDR3 has 14 amino acids. In germline, CDR1 is MNHEY, CDR2 SMNVEV (reference sequence). CDR3 nucleotide sequence: TGTGCCAGCACCTCAAACTCTGGGGCCAACGTCCTGACTTTC. Translation gives CASTSNSGANVLTF.

The gene calls are TRBV4-1 and TRBJ1-4; TRBD1 matches 8 bases. CDR1 and CDR2 from the germline V gene are MGHRA and YSYEKL. V lost 4 bases to trimming and J lost 13 bases; unmatched junction nucleotides: 20. The CDR3 runs 17 residues. CDR3 DNA sequence: TGCGCCAGCAGCCTTTCTAGCTCCGCGGGACAGGCGGTCTCACTGTTTTTT. Its protein product is CASSLSSSAGQAVSLFF.

This chain links TRBV10-3 with TRBJ1-1, with 7 bases identical to TRBD1. V shed 2 bases and J 0 bases; nucleotides not matched to a gene: 6. The germline CDR1 and CDR2 sequences are ENHRY and SYGVKD. This CDR3 has 16 amino acids. The chain's CDR3 is CAISEGTDRLNTEAFF. DNA of the CDR3: TGTGCCATCAGTGAGGGGACGGACAGGCTGAACACTGAAGCTTTCTTT.

CDR3 region: CASSLSQNYGYTF. CDR3 in DNA: TGTGCCAGCAGTTTGTCACAGAACTATGGCTACACCTTC. V is TRBV28 and J is TRBJ1-2; D gene uncertain. The V end lost 3 bases, the J end lost 2 bases, and 7 bases lay between the germline ends. This CDR3 region has 13 residues. Looked up from germline, CDR1 is MDHEN and CDR2 is SYDVKM.

The V and J genes are TRBV4-1 and TRBJ2-7, with a weak D call TRBD2 (5 bases). Trimming removed 0 bases from V and 3 bases from J, with 18 bases in between. Germline CDR1 is MGHRA and CDR2 is YSYEKL. The CDR3 runs 17 residues. The CDR3 is CASSQELGKAELYEQYF. The CDR3 coding sequence is TGCGCCAGCAGCCAAGAATTAGGAAAAGCGGAACTCTACGAGCAGTACTTC.

In this sample, this clone turned up a few times. V gene TRBV4-2 combines with J gene TRBJ1-1; possibly TRBD1 for D (5 bases). The V end lost 3 bases, the J end lost 5 bases, and 10 bases lay between the germline ends. CDR1 is LGHNA and CDR2 is YNFKEQ in the germline V gene. The CDR3 has 13 amino acids. CDR3 nucleotides: TGTGCCAGCAGCCATGGAGGGGAAACTGAAGCTTTCTTT. It codes for CASSHGGETEAFF.

The J gene is TRBJ2-1, the V gene TRBV27; 8 nucleotides line up with TRBD2. Losses at the gene ends were 8 bases for V and 6 bases for J; bases not matched to a gene: 9. The germline CDR1 and CDR2 sequences are MNHEY and SMNVEV (reference sequence). This CDR3 spans 14 amino acids. The CDR3 spells CASGRTGTSNEQFF. The DNA for the CDR3 is TGTGCCAGCGGGCGGACCGGGACTAGCAATGAGCAGTTCTTC.

This clone was detected a few times. The gene calls are TRBV9 and TRBJ2-5, with a tentative D call TRBD1 (6 bases). Germline CDR1 SGDLS, CDR2 YYNGEE. Trimming removed 0 bases from V and 5 bases from J, with 8 bases in between. There are 13 residues in the CDR3. The DNA for the CDR3 is TGTGCCAGCAGCGTAGACAGGGATGAGACCCAGTACTTC. It specifies CASSVDRDETQYF.

This chain joins TRBV3-1 (or the pseudogene TRBV3-2) and TRBJ2-1, with 7 bases aligning to TRBD2. The CDR3 is 14 amino acids. The V gene end was trimmed by 1 base and the J gene end by 4 bases; junction bases not matched to a gene: 1. From germline, CDR1 is LGHDT and CDR2 YNNKEL (reference sequence). This chain's CDR3 is CASSQGGGYNEQFF. Written as DNA, the CDR3 is TGTGCCAGCAGCCAAGGGGGGGGATACAATGAGCAGTTCTTC.

As for this clone: No DNA is shown, since the ends of the CDR3 on it are uncertain; the CDR3 is the one TCRdb lists. The rearrangement uses TRBV7-7 and TRBJ2-2; the D call of TRBD2 is as the table states it, not checked on the DNA. The V gene's germline CDR1 is SSHAT and CDR2 FNYEAQ (reference sequence). The CDR3 spans 14 residues, counting both ends. CDR3 protein: CASSWGQVGGGAVF.

V and J are TRBV7-9 and TRBJ2-3, with D perhaps TRBD1 (6 bases). Trimming took off 8 bases at V and 3 bases at J, with 15 bases between the two ends. CDR1 and CDR2 from the germline V gene are SEHNR and FQNEAQ (reference sequence). The CDR3 contains 14 residues. In DNA, the CDR3 is TGTGCCAGCGTCTCAGACAGGTCTACAGATACGCAGTATTTT. Protein sequence: CASVSDRSTDTQYF.

The V gene is TRBV2, the J gene TRBJ2-1, with 12 nucleotides matching TRBD2. CDR3 length equals 16 residues. The V gene end was trimmed by 4 bases and the J gene end by 4 bases; junction bases not matched to a gene: 5. Germline lookup yields CDR1 SNHLY and CDR2 FYNNEI. The CDR3 is CASSGTTSGGYNEQFF. In nucleotides, the CDR3 is TGTGCCAGCAGTGGAACGACTAGCGGGGGTTACAATGAGCAGTTCTTC.

The J gene is TRBJ1-6, the V gene TRBV21-1; the table's D gene call, TRBD1, was not cross checked with the DNA. TRBV21-1 is a pseudogene locus. The CDR3 sequence is 15 residues long. In nucleotides, the CDR3 is TGTGCCAGCAGCAAAGCGAAACAGGGCGGCTCACCCCTCCACTTT. It codes for CASSKAKQGGSPLHF.

As regards this clone: The sample carries other DNA sequences with the same CDR3. The CDR3 nucleotides read TGTGCCAGCAGCTTGACAGGGCCAACTAATGAAAAACTGTTTTTT. This gives the protein CASSLTGPTNEKLFF. V gene TRBV7-2 combines with J gene TRBJ1-4, with TRBD1 identical over 7 bases. V lost 3 bases, J lost 0 bases, and 1 base stayed unmatched. The CDR3 has 15 amino acids. Germline CDR1 reads SGHTA; CDR2 reads FQGNSA.

The chain is built from TRBV20-1 and TRBJ2-7; D not resolved. V lost 3 bases and J lost 2, with 14 bases in between. Looked up from germline, CDR1 is DFQATT and CDR2 is SNEGSKA (reference sequence). CDR3 length: 14 residues. CDR3 protein: CSASSPTATYEQYF. The DNA of the CDR3 is TGCAGTGCTAGTAGCCCCACAGCTACCTACGAGCAGTACTTC.

This clone has a count of ten or more. The J gene is TRBJ2-7, the V gene TRBV5-6, with D possibly called TRBD1 or TRBD2 (5 bases each). CDR3 length: 13 amino acids. Trimming removed 4 bases at V and 6 bases at J, with 14 bases between. CDR1 and CDR2 from the germline V gene are SGHDT and YYEEEE. The CDR3 sequence is CASSHPSGGEQYF. The CDR3 DNA reads TGTGCCAGCAGCCACCCTTCTGGGGGCGAGCAGTACTTC.